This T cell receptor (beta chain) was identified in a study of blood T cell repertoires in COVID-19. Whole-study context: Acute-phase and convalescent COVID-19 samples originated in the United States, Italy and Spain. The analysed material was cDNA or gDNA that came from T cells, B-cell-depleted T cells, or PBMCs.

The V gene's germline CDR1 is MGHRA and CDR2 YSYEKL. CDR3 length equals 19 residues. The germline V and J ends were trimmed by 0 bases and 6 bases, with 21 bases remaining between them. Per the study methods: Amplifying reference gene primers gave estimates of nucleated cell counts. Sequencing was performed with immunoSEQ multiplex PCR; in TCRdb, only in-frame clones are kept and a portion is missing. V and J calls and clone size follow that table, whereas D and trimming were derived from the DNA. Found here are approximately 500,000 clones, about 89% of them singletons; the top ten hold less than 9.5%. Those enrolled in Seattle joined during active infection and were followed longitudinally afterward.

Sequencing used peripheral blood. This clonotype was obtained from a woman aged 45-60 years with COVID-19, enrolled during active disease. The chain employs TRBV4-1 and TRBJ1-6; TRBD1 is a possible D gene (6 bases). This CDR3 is CASSQDGAQGLSFNSPLHF. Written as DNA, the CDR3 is TGCGCCAGCAGCCAAGATGGGGCCCAGGGGCTCTCTTTTAATTCACCCCTCCACTTT.